This T cell receptor beta chain was sequenced in a study of OX40 agonist ivuxolimab in advanced cancers. Germline CDR1 and CDR2: SGHTA and FQGNSA. The CDR3 covers 13 residues. Trimming took 4 bases from V and 6 from J, leaving 12 bases between them. Notes on the study in general: The mean number of expanded clones was higher in CD8+ T cells than in CD4+.

Profiling relied on immunoSEQ multiplex PCR, and the TCRdb table lists in-frame clones only, not all of them. The sample records more than 100,000 clones, approximately 92% being singletons. Points on this clone: The antigen is unknown.

Samples were taken at baseline and on day 1 of cycles 4 and 7. This receptor was obtained from an adult with an advanced solid tumor such as melanoma, head and neck, liver or kidney cancer. This specimen consisted of CD4+ or CD8+ T cells sorted from blood, obtained in a trial of the OX40 agonist ivuxolimab. V usage is TRBV7-2 and J usage is TRBJ1-2; possible D gene TRBD1, 6 bases. CDR3 sequence reads: CASSYLGGDGYTF. The CDR3 nucleotides read TGTGCCAGCAGCTACTTGGGGGGCGATGGCTACACCTTC.